This TCR beta chain appears in the sequencing data of a study of T cell clonality in common variable immunodeficiency. CVID and control samples used equivalent genomic DNA input. Only in-frame clones appear in the TCRdb table, and some are missing; sequencing was by immunoSEQ multiplex PCR. The repertoire consists of about 42,000 clones, none detected only once. This CDR3 comprises 15 residues. V lost 1 base and J 0 bases, leaving 9 bases between the germline ends. Germline V CDR1 and CDR2: SGHAT, FQDESV (reference sequence). Notes on this clone: Antigen: not known. The read is 3 residues too short to cover the CDR3 end, so that end is filled in from the germline J gene.

General study findings and limits: Authors noted CVID clonality's cause needs subpopulation repertoire sequencing. Fewer deletions and N-nucleotide insertions were reportedly seen in common variable immunodeficiency TCR beta sequences.

The receptor's source is a person between 18 and 75 years old in good health. This chain connects TRBV11-1 to TRBJ1-2; D uncertain. The sequencing input was peripheral blood mononuclear cells. This CDR3 reads CASSLGDKSNYGYTF. Incomplete CDR3 DNA: TGTGCCAGCAGCTTAGGAGACAAGTCTAACTATGGC.